This T cell receptor (beta chain) was recorded in a study of T cell responses to AZD1222 COVID-19 vaccine. Notes on the study in general: Donors were largely white British and mainly female; clonal diversity was possibly underestimated. Spike-wide vaccine-associated CD4 TCRs dominated at 160-218 and 743-854. With two AZD1222 doses given, Spike-specific TCR breadth and depth both rose. Only 5 to 7 individuals given AZD1222 were seropositive at baseline.

As to this clone: Its antigen is as yet unknown.

TCRdb's copy holds only in-frame clones and misses some; the assay was immunoSEQ multiplex PCR. The sample contains 90,000 to 150,000 clones, about 86% of which appear only once. The length of the CDR3 is 14 residues. Germline trimming cut 8 bases from V and 6 bases from J; bases unmatched to any gene: 8. Germline V gene lookup returns CDR1 SNHLY and CDR2 FYNNEI. The source was peripheral blood, collected 28 days after the second AZD1222 dose. The V gene is TRBV2, the J gene TRBJ2-1; TRBD2 agrees at 9 bases. This clonotype originated in an adult who received the AZD1222 COVID-19 vaccine. Here the CDR3 reads CASHIGLAPNEQFF. CDR3 nucleotides: TGTGCCAGCCACATAGGACTAGCGCCCAATGAGCAGTTCTTC.